The clone carrying this TCR beta chain occurred a few times. Researchers prepared the TCRbeta library using unique molecular identifiers, the study reports. TCRdb analysed the PCR reads with MiXCR anew, one entry per CDR3 protein. The table shows about 270,000 distinct CDR3 sequences, with roughly 9.5% occurring only once. This sample was taken from a study of T-cell reconstitution after alpha-beta-depleted transplantation in children. The CDR3 has 15 amino acids. Trimming took off 2 bases at V and 2 bases at J, with 13 bases between the two ends. Germline V CDR1 and CDR2: SGHRS, YFSETQ. This TCR was sampled from a human donor who donated a stem cell graft to a child with SCID. This sample comprised PBMCs from the stem cell graft donor, obtained from the stem cell graft. This chain links TRBV5-1 with TRBJ1-2; D remains ambiguous. The CDR3 nucleotides read TGCGCCAGCAGCTTCAGAGACGGCGTAAACTATGGCTACACCTTC. The encoded protein is CASSFRDGVNYGYTF.